Presented here are 16 T cell receptor beta chains from one specimen sequenced in a study of blood T cell repertoires in COVID-19. The repertoire was sequenced with immunoSEQ multiplex PCR; TCRdb's copy has only in-frame clones and lacks some. The sample consists of roughly 160,000 clones, more than 75% of them appearing once. The sequenced sample was peripheral blood. Receptors were obtained from a man aged 50 to 60 who had recovered from COVID-19.

The rearrangement uses TRBV28 and TRBJ2-1; 16 bases line up with TRBD2. The length of the CDR3 is 15 residues. Losses at the gene ends were 5 bases for V and 9 bases for J; bases not matched to a gene: 4. The germline V gene has CDR1 MDHEN and CDR2 SYDVKM. The DNA for the CDR3 is TGTGCCAGCAGTCCGGGACTAGCGGGGGGGTTTGAGCAGTTCTTC. Encoded protein: CASSPGLAGGFEQFF. The whole variable domain, filled in from reference TRBV28 and TRBJ2-1, reads DVKVTQSSRYLVKRTGEKVFLECVQDMDHENMFWYRQDPGLGLRLIYFSYDVKMKEKGDIPEGYSVSREKKERFSLILESASTNQTSMYLCASSPGLAGGFEQFFGPGTRLTVL.

The rearrangement uses TRBV5-4 and TRBJ1-3; tentatively, D is TRBD1 (6 bases). V lost 0 bases and J 0 bases, leaving 19 bases between the germline ends. The CDR3 has 19 residues. Germline CDR1 reads SGHNT; CDR2 reads YYREEE (reference sequence). Written as DNA, the CDR3 is TGTGCCAGCAGCTTGGGCCGGCGACAGGCCGACTTCTCTGGAAACACCATATATTTT. Amino acid sequence: CASSLGRRQADFSGNTIYF.

V gene TRBV2 combines with J gene TRBJ1-1; 7 bases agree with TRBD1. In germline, CDR1 is SNHLY, CDR2 FYNNEI. The CDR3 loop spans 14 amino acids. V trimming: 3 bases; J trimming: 4 bases; junction bases outside the gene matches: 5. CDR3 amino acids: CASSETGTGTEAFF. CDR3 DNA sequence: TGTGCCAGCAGTGAGACAGGGACGGGCACTGAAGCTTTCTTT.

The chain carries TRBV4-3 and TRBJ2-6, with D unclear. CDR3 length equals 16 residues. The V gene lost 1 base and the J gene lost 1 base, with 8 bases spanning the gap. In germline, CDR1 is LGHNA, CDR2 YSLEER. CDR3 sequence reads: CASSQGQGSGANVLTF. The CDR3 bases are TGCGCCAGCAGCCAAGGACAAGGATCTGGGGCCAACGTCCTGACTTTC.

The chain employs TRBV18 and TRBJ2-3; D possibly corresponds to TRBD2 (5 bases). Trimming pared 8 bases from V and 3 bases from J, leaving 12 bases between. The CDR3 runs to 13 residues. CDR1 is KGHSH, CDR2 LQKENI, per germline. The CDR3 region has the DNA TGTGCCAGCGCCCCCCCGGGAACAGATACGCAGTATTTT. Amino acids: CASAPPGTDTQYF.

By sample share, this clone is medium-sized. The V gene is TRBV27, the J gene TRBJ2-7; 11 bases are a match to TRBD2. This CDR3 is built from 16 residues. Germline trimming cut 2 bases from V and 4 bases from J; bases unmatched to any gene: 7. Germline lookup yields CDR1 MNHEY and CDR2 SMNVEV (reference sequence). The CDR3: CASSLTPGLAVYEQYF. CDR3 bases: TGTGCCAGCAGTTTAACGCCGGGACTAGCGGTTTACGAGCAGTACTTC.

The rearrangement joins TRBV5-4 to TRBJ1-2, with 12 bases that match TRBD1. The CDR3 is 15 amino acids. Germline CDR1 reads SGHNT; CDR2 reads YYREEE (reference sequence). The V gene end was trimmed by 4 bases and the J gene end by 2 bases; junction bases not matched to a gene: 3. The CDR3 loop is CASSHGTGGNYGYTF. The CDR3 nucleotides are TGTGCCAGCAGCCACGGGACAGGGGGCAACTATGGCTACACCTTC.

This chain joins TRBV29-1 and TRBJ2-4, with no clear D. Germline-derived CDR1 and CDR2 are SQVTM and ANQGSEA. Trimming stripped 6 bases from V and 1 base from J, with 13 bases between. This CDR3 comprises 14 residues. The CDR3 sequence: CSVSGRGAKNIQYF. The CDR3 bases are TGCAGCGTCTCGGGTCGTGGGGCCAAAAACATTCAGTACTTC.

This chain uses TRBV29-1 with TRBJ1-3; no clear D. The length of the CDR3 is 14 residues. The germline gives CDR1 SQVTM, CDR2 ANQGSEA. Trimming removed 4 bases at V and 1 base at J, with 11 bases between. The CDR3 nucleotides read TGCAGCGTTGTGGGATCGGGGTCTGGAAACACCATATATTTT. It yields the protein CSVVGSGSGNTIYF.

This rearrangement joins TRBV18 to TRBJ2-2, with 11 bases matching TRBD1. This CDR3 has 17 amino acids. Trimming at V came to 6 bases and at J to 2 bases, leaving 8 bases not matched to a gene. Germline V gene data show CDR1 as KGHSH and CDR2 as LQKENI. The CDR3 DNA sequence: TGTGCCAGCTCTTTCACGGACAGGGGGCTAAACACCGGGGAGCTGTTTTTT. It encodes CASSFTDRGLNTGELFF.

The chain couples TRBV2 to TRBJ1-3; 10 bases map to TRBD1. This CDR3 comprises 14 residues. J was trimmed by 2 bases and V by 8 bases; bases with no gene match: 3. Germline V gene sequence: CDR1 SNHLY, CDR2 FYNNEI. CDR3 nucleotides: TGTGCCAGCGGGGACAGGGGAGCTGGAAACACCATATATTTT. This translates into CASGDRGAGNTIYF.

The chain has TRBV5-1 and TRBJ2-1, with TRBD2 matching over 12 bases. This CDR3 is built from 16 residues. Per germline, CDR1 SGHRS and CDR2 YFSETQ. The junction had 9 bases not matched to a gene; V was cut back by 4 bases and J by 7 bases. Written as DNA, the CDR3 is TGCGCCAGCAGCCTCATGACTAGCGGGAGCAATAATGAGCAGTTCTTC. Amino acid sequence: CASSLMTSGSNNEQFF. Full variable domain (missing parts from reference TRBV5-1 and TRBJ2-1): KAGVTQTPRYLIKTRGQQVTLSCSPISGHRSVSWYQQTPGQGLQFLFEYFSETQRNKGNFPGRFSGRQFSNSRSEMNVSTLELGDSALYLCASSLMTSGSNNEQFFGPGTRLTVL.

The rearrangement joins TRBV6-5 to TRBJ2-3; weak D call: TRBD2 (6 bases). Per the germline V gene, CDR1 is MNHEY and CDR2 is SVGAGI. The V and J ends lost 5 bases and 0 bases respectively, with 12 bases between them. The CDR3 has 15 amino acids. CDR3 in DNA: TGTGCCAGCAGTCCAACCGGGGGAAGCACAGATACGCAGTATTTT. This gives the protein CASSPTGGSTDTQYF.

The chain has TRBV5-5 and TRBJ2-2; 10 bases fit TRBD2. Germline V lookup: CDR1 SGHKS, CDR2 YYEKEE (reference sequence). Trimming at V came to 2 bases and at J to 5 bases, leaving 3 bases not matched to a gene. The CDR3 totals 15 residues. CDR3 region: CASSLTSGETGELFF. DNA of the CDR3: TGTGCCAGCAGCTTAACTAGCGGGGAGACCGGGGAGCTGTTTTTT.

V usage is TRBV5-5 and J usage is TRBJ2-3; 8 positions agree with TRBD2. Per the germline V gene, CDR1 is SGHKS and CDR2 is YYEKEE (reference sequence). Trimming removed 4 bases from V and 0 bases from J; junction bases left unmatched: 4. The CDR3 consists of 15 residues. In DNA, the CDR3 is TGTGCCAGCAGCCAAGTAGCGGGGAGCACAGATACGCAGTATTTT. It is translated as CASSQVAGSTDTQYF.

The V and J genes are TRBV11-2 and TRBJ1-1; D is possibly TRBD1 (5 bases). Looked up from germline, CDR1 is SGHAT and CDR2 is FQNNGV. The CDR3 loop spans 13 amino acids. V was cut by 3 bases and J by 8 bases, with 13 bases left in between. For the CDR3, the DNA is TGTGCCAGCAGCTTGTATCCAGGGAGGGAAGCTTTCTTT. The encoded protein is CASSLYPGREAFF.